This paragraph reports one TCR beta chain. After removal of 4 bases from V and 4 bases from J, the junction contained 5 bases not matched to a gene. The CDR3 runs to 15 residues. Germline values: CDR1 SGHRS, CDR2 YFSETQ. TCRdb keeps only in-frame clones here, not all; method: immunoSEQ multiplex PCR. The profile shows over 150,000 clones, roughly 86% of them singletons. Cryopreserved PBMCs were the source of 2 to 2.5 micrograms of genomic DNA, which went to TCR beta libraries. This sample is drawn from a study of cytotoxic CD8 clonotypes in ibrutinib-treated CLL. Overall study: The subjects consisted of 11 relapsed/refractory and around 15 treatment-naive individuals, with around 17 IGHV unmutated.

The sample here was PBMCs, taken after 12 months of ibrutinib treatment. The source is a human donor with chronic lymphocytic leukemia. The V gene is TRBV5-1, the J gene TRBJ2-7, with 13 nucleotides matching TRBD2. The CDR3 reads CASSLGTSGDYEQYF. CDR3 DNA sequence: TGCGCCAGCAGCCTAGGGACTAGCGGGGATTACGAGCAGTACTTC.